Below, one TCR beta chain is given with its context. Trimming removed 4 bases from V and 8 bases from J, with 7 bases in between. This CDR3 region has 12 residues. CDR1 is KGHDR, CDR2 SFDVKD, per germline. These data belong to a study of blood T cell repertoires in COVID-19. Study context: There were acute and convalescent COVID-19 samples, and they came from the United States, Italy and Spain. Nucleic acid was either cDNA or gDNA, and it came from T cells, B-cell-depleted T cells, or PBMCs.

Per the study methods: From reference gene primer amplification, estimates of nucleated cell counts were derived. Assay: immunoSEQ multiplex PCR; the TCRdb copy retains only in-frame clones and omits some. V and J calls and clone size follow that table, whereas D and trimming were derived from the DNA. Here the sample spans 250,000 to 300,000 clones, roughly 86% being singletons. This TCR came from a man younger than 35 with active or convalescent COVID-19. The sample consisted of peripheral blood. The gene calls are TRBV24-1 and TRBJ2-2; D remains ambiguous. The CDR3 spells CATSELRGELFF. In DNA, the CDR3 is TGTGCCACCAGTGAACTACGAGGGGAGCTGTTTTTT.